This T cell receptor beta chain was recovered during a study of blood T cell repertoires in COVID-19. About the study: There were acute and convalescent COVID-19 samples, and they came from the United States, Italy and Spain. T cells, B-cell-depleted T cells, or PBMCs supplied cDNA or gDNA.

Trimming cost V 4 bases and J 3 bases, with 13 bases left between them. This CDR3 has 14 amino acids. Germline lookup yields CDR1 LNHNV and CDR2 YYDKDF (reference sequence). Authors' processing steps: The assay estimated nucleated cells by amplifying reference gene primers. Here immunoSEQ multiplex PCR was the method, and the copy in TCRdb shows in-frame clones only, minus some. Clone size and V and J calls were adopted from that table, with D and trimming inferred from the DNA. The repertoire consists of about 200,000 clones, with approximately 84% occurring once and the leading ten covering roughly 4.5%.

This sequence originates from a woman over 75 with acute or convalescent COVID-19. The sequenced sample consisted of peripheral blood. This chain uses TRBV15 with TRBJ2-7, with D unresolved. CDR3: CATSNINRYYEQYF. The CDR3 DNA is TGTGCCACCAGCAATATAAACAGATACTACGAGCAGTACTTC.